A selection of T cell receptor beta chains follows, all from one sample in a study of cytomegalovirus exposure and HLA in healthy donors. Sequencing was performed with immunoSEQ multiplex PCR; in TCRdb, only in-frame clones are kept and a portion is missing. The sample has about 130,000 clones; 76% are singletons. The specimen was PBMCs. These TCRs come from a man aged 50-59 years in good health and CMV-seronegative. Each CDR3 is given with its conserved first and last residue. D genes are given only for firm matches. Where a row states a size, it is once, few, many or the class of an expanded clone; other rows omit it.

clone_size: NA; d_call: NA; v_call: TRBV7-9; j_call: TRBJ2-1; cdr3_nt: TGTGCCAGCGGCCGGGACACTGGTGAGCAGTTCTTC; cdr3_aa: CASGRDTGEQFF
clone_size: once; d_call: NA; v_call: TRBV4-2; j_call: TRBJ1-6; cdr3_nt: TGTGCCAGCAGCCAAGGTCTCGCGGGGGCTGGTAATTCACCCCTCCACTTT; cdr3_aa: CASSQGLAGAGNSPLHF
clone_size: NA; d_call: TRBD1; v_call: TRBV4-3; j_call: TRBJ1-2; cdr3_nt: TGCGCCAGCAGCCAATATACAGGGGCTGGTTATGGCTACACCTTC; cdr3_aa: CASSQYTGAGYGYTF
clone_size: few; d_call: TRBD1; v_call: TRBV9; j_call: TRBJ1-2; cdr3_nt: TGTGCCAGCAGCGATTCCCGGGACAGGGGGGGCGGCTACACCTTC; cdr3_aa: CASSDSRDRGGGYTF
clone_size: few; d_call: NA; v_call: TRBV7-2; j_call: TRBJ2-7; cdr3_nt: TGTGCCAGCAGAAGGACATTGGGCGACCCCTACGAGCAGTACTTC; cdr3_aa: CASRRTLGDPYEQYF
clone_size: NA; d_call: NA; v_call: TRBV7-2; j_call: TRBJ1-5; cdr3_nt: TGTGCCAGCAGCTTGCAGGGGAATAGCAATCAGCCCCAGCATTTT; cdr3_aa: CASSLQGNSNQPQHF
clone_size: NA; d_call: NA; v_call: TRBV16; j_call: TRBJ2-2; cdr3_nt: TGTGCCAGCAGCCAATCGCGGGGGGAGCTGTTTTTT; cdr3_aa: CASSQSRGELFF
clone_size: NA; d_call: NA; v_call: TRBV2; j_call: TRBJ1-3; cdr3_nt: TGTGCCAGCAGAGTACGGGTTCATGGAAACACCATATATTTT; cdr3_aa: CASRVRVHGNTIYF
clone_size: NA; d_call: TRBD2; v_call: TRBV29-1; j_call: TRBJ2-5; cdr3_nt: TGCAGCGTTGGAGGCGGGGGGGGGCAAGAGACCCAGTACTTC; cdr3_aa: CSVGGGGGQETQYF
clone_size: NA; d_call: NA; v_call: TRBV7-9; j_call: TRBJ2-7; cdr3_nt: TGTGCCAGCAGCTTTAACAGGGGGAGGGCCTCCTACGAGCAGTACTTC; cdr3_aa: CASSFNRGRASYEQYF
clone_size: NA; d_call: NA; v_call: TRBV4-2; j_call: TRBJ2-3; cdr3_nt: TGTGCCAGCAGCCAAGTATCCACAGATACGCAGTATTTT; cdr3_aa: CASSQVSTDTQYF
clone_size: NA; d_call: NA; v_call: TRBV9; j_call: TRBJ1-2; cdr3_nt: TGTGCCAGCAGCGAGTCCCGGTATGGCTACACCTTC; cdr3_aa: CASSESRYGYTF
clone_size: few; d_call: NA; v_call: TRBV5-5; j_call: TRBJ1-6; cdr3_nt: TGTGCCAGCAGCTTGGGAGTCAGGGCCTATAATTCACCCCTCCACTTT; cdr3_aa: CASSLGVRAYNSPLHF
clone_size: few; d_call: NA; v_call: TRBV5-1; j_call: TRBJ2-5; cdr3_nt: TGCGCCAGCAGCTTGGGTCAGGGGCCCCGCCAAGAGACCCAGTACTTC; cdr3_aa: CASSLGQGPRQETQYF
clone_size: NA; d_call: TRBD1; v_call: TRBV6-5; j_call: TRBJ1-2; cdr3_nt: TGTGCCAGCAGGGAGACAGGGGTCTATGGCTACACCTTC; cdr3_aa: CASRETGVYGYTF
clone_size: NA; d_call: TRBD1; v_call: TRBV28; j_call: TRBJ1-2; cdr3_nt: TGTGCCAGCAGAGAGGGGACAGGGGCTGGCTACACCTTC; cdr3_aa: CASREGTGAGYTF
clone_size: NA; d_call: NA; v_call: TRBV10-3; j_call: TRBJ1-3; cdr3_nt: TGTGCCATCAGTGAGTTTCCGAGACGCCGACAGGTCGTGGGCTCTGGAAACACCATATATTTT; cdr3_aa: CAISEFPRRRQVVGSGNTIYF